The 27 T cell receptor beta chains presented below share a single source sample, sequenced in a study of CD8+CD57+ T cells in acquired aplastic anemia. The template used for profiling TCR beta VDJ and CDR3 was genomic DNA. TCRdb ran MiXCR on the reads and lists one entry per CDR3 protein. Of 400,000 to 450,000 distinct CDR3 sequences listed, around 72% were seen once; the top ten hold approximately 3.8%. Sequencing was performed on sorted CD4+, CD8+, or CD8+CD57+ T cells (not recorded which) from PBMCs. These receptors were taken from a human donor in good health, serving as a control.

At least ten counts were recorded for this clonotype. V usage is TRBV7-2 and J usage is TRBJ1-3, with TRBD1 matching 8 bases. CDR1 SGHTA and CDR2 FQGNSA come from the germline V gene. With 6 bases clipped from V and 0 bases from J, the junction kept 13 bases outside the gene matches. The length of the CDR3 is 18 residues. CDR3 in amino acids: CASRLRDRFEDSGNTIYF. In nucleotides, the CDR3 is TGTGCCAGCAGACTCCGGGACAGGTTCGAGGACTCTGGAAACACCATATATTTT.

This clonotype has ten or more counts. V usage is TRBV7-2 and J usage is TRBJ2-7; the D is unclear. Germline V gene lookup returns CDR1 SGHTA and CDR2 FQGNSA. CDR3 size: 14 residues. V was clipped by 1 base and J by 3 bases, with 10 bases between them. The CDR3 nucleotides read TGTGCCAGCAGCTTAGTAGGGCCGAACTACGAGCAGTACTTC. Its protein is CASSLVGPNYEQYF.

In its sample, this clonotype was seen many times. This chain joins TRBV10-2 and TRBJ1-2; perhaps TRBD1 as D (6 bases). Germline values: CDR1 WSHSY, CDR2 SAAADI. V dropped 7 bases and J dropped 4 bases, with 16 bases sitting between them. This CDR3 is 14 amino acids long. CDR3 coding DNA: TGCGCCAGCAAAAGGACAGAGGGGTCCTATGGCTACACCTTC. It specifies CASKRTEGSYGYTF.

A remark on this clonotype: The conserved final phenylalanine or tryptophan is absent from the CDR3, which likely points to a read error. The DNA is omitted, as the CDR3 cannot be located on it reliably, and the CDR3 follows TCRdb's listing. V and J are TRBV7-2 and TRBJ1-4. The CDR3 totals 13 residues, both ends included. Germline CDR1 and CDR2: SGHTA and FQGNSA. CDR3 sequence: CASSLVIAEGLGS.

CDR3: CSAEQRWETQYF. CDR3 DNA: TGCAGTGCAGAGCAACGGTGGGAGACCCAGTACTTC. The chain has TRBV20-1 and TRBJ2-5; unclear D gene. Germline values: CDR1 DFQATT, CDR2 SNEGSKA (reference sequence). This CDR3 has 12 amino acids. The V and J ends lost 6 bases and 5 bases respectively, with 13 bases between them.

Comments on this clonotype: An end of the junction does not agree with germline; a read error may underlie this. The chain links TRBV7-8 to TRBJ1-5, with no clear D. Germline CDR1 SGHVS, CDR2 FQNEAQ. This CDR3 spans 16 amino acids. CDR3 amino acids: CATSSKVRGYNQPQHF. The DNA of the CDR3 is TGTGCCACCAGCTCTAAGGTACGAGGTTACAATCAGCCCCAGCATTTT.

The rearrangement joins TRBV11-2 to TRBJ1-5, with a weak D call TRBD1 (6 bases). V was shortened by 1 base and J by 1 base, with 11 bases between the two germline ends. CDR3 length: 16 amino acids. Germline V gene lookup returns CDR1 SGHAT and CDR2 FQNNGV. The CDR3 DNA reads TGTGCCAGCAGCTTAGCTCAGGGGCCCAGCAATCAGCCCCAGCATTTT. Its protein product is CASSLAQGPSNQPQHF.

The chain couples TRBV2 to TRBJ2-7; the D is unclear. Trimming cost V 8 bases and J 12 bases, with 38 bases left between them. Germline assignment: CDR1 SNHLY and CDR2 FYNNEI. CDR3 length equals 18 residues. The CDR3 DNA reads TGTGCCAGCCGCGGCCAAAGCAATCAGCCCCAGCATTTCTGCGATGGGTACTTC. Its protein product is CASRGQSNQPQHFCDGYF. Together with reference TRBV2 and TRBJ2-7, the CDR3 gives the full variable domain: EPEVTQTPSHQVTQMGQEVILRCVPISNHLYFYWYRQILGQKVEFLVSFYNNEISEKSEIFDDQFSVERPDGSNFTLKIRSTKLEDSAMYFCASRGQSNQPQHFCDGYFGPGTRLTVT.

As to this clonotype: The CDR3 end shows no conserved phenylalanine or tryptophan, and so a read error is likely. No DNA is shown, since the ends of the CDR3 on it are uncertain; the CDR3 is the one TCRdb lists. The chain combines TRBV7-7 with TRBJ1-1. Germline-derived CDR1 and CDR2 are SSHAT and FNYEAQ (reference sequence). The CDR3 contains 13 residues when both ends are counted. CDR3 residues: CASSSSGGTTDSL.

With regard to this clonotype: Compared with germline, one end of the junction differs, possibly owing to a read error. The chain links TRBV9 to TRBJ1-6, with a possible D match to TRBD1 (5 bases). The CDR3 has 14 residues. Germline lookup yields CDR1 SGDLS and CDR2 YYNGEE. DNA for the CDR3: TGCGCCAGCAGCTTCTCGGGGCTGGATTCACACCACCACTTT. Translated: CASSFSGLDSHHHF. Filled out from reference TRBV9 and TRBJ1-6, the complete variable domain reads DSGVTQTPKHLITATGQRVTLRCSPRSGDLSVYWYQQSLDQGLQFLIQYYNGEERAKGNILERFSAQQFPDLHSELNLSSLELGDSALYFCASSFSGLDSHHHFGNGTRLTVT.

The chain employs TRBV7-2 and TRBJ2-7, with a tentative D call TRBD2 (6 bases). CDR1 and CDR2 from the germline V gene are SGHTA and FQGNSA. V was cut by 5 bases and J by 3 bases, with 14 bases left in between. This CDR3 has 14 residues. Written as DNA, the CDR3 is TGTGCCAGCAGCCAAGAACGGGGGAACTACGAGCAGTACTTC. Translating gives CASSQERGNYEQYF.

This clonotype was seen many times. The rearrangement uses TRBV15 and TRBJ2-7; D remains unclear. Germline lookup yields CDR1 LNHNV and CDR2 YYDKDF (reference sequence). V lost 0 bases to trimming and J lost 4 bases, with 10 bases between them. This CDR3 contains 14 residues. DNA for the CDR3: TGTGCCACCAGCAGAGATCTCGGGTCGTACGAGCAGTACTTC. Amino acid sequence: CATSRDLGSYEQYF.

In regard to this clonotype: With a much larger clone just one base away, this may be a read error. The J gene is TRBJ2-1, the V gene TRBV11-3, with D possibly TRBD2 on 5 matching bases. Germline CDR1 is SGHNT and CDR2 is YENEEA. CDR3 size: 13 residues. Trimming took 3 bases from V and 13 from J, leaving 16 bases between them. The CDR3 region is CASSFDITGDQFF. The CDR3 DNA reads as TGTGCCAGCAGCTTCGATATTACCGGGGATCAGTTCTTC.

The gene calls are TRBV29-1 and TRBJ2-5; D is ambiguous. Germline CDR1 SQVTM, CDR2 ANQGSEA. V shed 3 bases and J shed 9 bases, with 14 bases lying between them. The CDR3 covers 12 residues. CDR3 bases: TGCAGCGTTGAGCACGCCGGTGAGGCCCAGTACTTC. This translates into CSVEHAGEAQYF.

V and J are TRBV7-9 and TRBJ2-7; 7 nucleotides match TRBD1. The CDR3 extends over 14 amino acids. From germline, CDR1 is SEHNR and CDR2 FQNEAQ (reference sequence). The V and J ends lost 4 bases and 6 bases, in that order; junction bases with no gene match: 9. CDR3 DNA: TGTGCCAGCAGCTCGGGACAGCCTATACGCGAGCAGTACTTC. Translating it yields CASSSGQPIREQYF.

This clonotype has at least ten counts. This rearrangement joins TRBV5-1 to TRBJ1-3; possibly TRBD1 for D (6 bases). V shed 0 bases and J shed 0 bases, with 13 bases lying between them. The CDR3 covers 17 residues. Germline CDR1 is SGHRS and CDR2 is YFSETQ. The CDR3 region has the DNA TGCGCCAGCAGCTTGGGGGGGGCGCCTTCCTCTGGAAACACCATATATTTT. It encodes CASSLGGAPSSGNTIYF.

The chain employs TRBV5-1 and TRBJ1-6; perhaps TRBD1 as D (5 bases). Germline CDR1 is SGHRS and CDR2 is YFSETQ. Trimming took off 0 bases at V and 6 bases at J, with 13 bases between the two ends. The CDR3 is 16 amino acids. The CDR3 spells CASSLATSGGNSPLHF. CDR3 in DNA: TGCGCCAGCAGCTTGGCGACGAGCGGGGGTAATTCACCCCTCCACTTT.

This clonotype was seen many times. The gene calls are TRBV2 and TRBJ1-5; no firm D call. The CDR3 runs 14 residues. The V end lost 3 bases, the J end lost 0 bases, and 6 bases lay between the germline ends. Germline-derived CDR1 and CDR2 are SNHLY and FYNNEI. CDR3 coding DNA: TGTGCCAGCAGTGAGTCGTATAGCAATCAGCCCCAGCATTTT. Encoded protein: CASSESYSNQPQHF.

To note about this clonotype: Since the CDR3 does not end with the conserved phenylalanine or tryptophan, this likely comes from a read error. No DNA is shown, since the ends of the CDR3 on it are uncertain; the CDR3 is the one TCRdb lists. This chain joins TRBV9 and TRBJ2-3; the D call in the table, TRBD2, was not verified against the DNA. From germline, CDR1 is SGDLS and CDR2 YYNGEE. The CDR3 is 13 residues long, ends included. This chain's CDR3 is CASSLAPGGPAQI.

V is TRBV25-1 and J is TRBJ2-7; D might be TRBD1 (6 bases). The V and J ends lost 1 base and 4 bases respectively, with 14 bases between them. The CDR3 is made up of 15 amino acids. The germline V gene has CDR1 MGHDK and CDR2 SYGVNS. The CDR3 DNA reads TGTGCCAGCAGTGAATGGGCCACAGGGTCTTACGAGCAGTACTTC. This encodes CASSEWATGSYEQYF.

The rearrangement links TRBV7-8 to TRBJ1-4, with 10 bases identical to TRBD1. The V segment lost 4 bases and the J segment 7 bases; nucleotides outside the gene matches: 6. The germline V gene encodes CDR1 SGHVS and CDR2 FQNEAQ. This CDR3 comprises 15 residues. CDR3 loop: CASSSAGTGAEKLFF. CDR3 coding DNA: TGTGCCAGCAGCTCCGCCGGGACAGGGGCTGAAAAACTGTTTTTT.

The chain is built from TRBV7-9 and TRBJ1-4; D not resolved. From germline, CDR1 is SEHNR and CDR2 FQNEAQ (reference sequence). V gave up 1 base and J gave up 17 bases, with 23 bases separating them. CDR3 length: 15 amino acids. CDR3 in amino acids: CASSLGAEEYEQYFF. The CDR3 coding sequence is TGTGCCAGCAGCTTAGGGGCCGAGGAGTACGAGCAGTACTTTTTT. Variable domain in full (rest from reference TRBV7-9 and TRBJ1-4): DTGVSQNPRHKITKRGQNVTFRCDPISEHNRLYWYRQTLGQGPEFLTYFQNEAQLEKSRLLSDRFSAERPKGSFSTLEIQRTEQGDSAMYLCASSLGAEEYEQYFFGSGTQLSVL.

The chain combines TRBV20-1 with TRBJ2-3, with 14 bases aligning to TRBD2. V shed 6 bases and J 4 bases; nucleotides not matched to a gene: 3. The CDR3 consists of 14 residues. Looked up from germline, CDR1 is DFQATT and CDR2 is SNEGSKA (reference sequence). In nucleotides, the CDR3 is TGCAGTGCCTTGGGACTAGCGGGGGCAGATACGCAGTATTTT. Its protein is CSALGLAGADTQYF.

V and J are TRBV7-6 and TRBJ2-7; weak D call: TRBD2 (6 bases). Trimming removed 5 bases at V and 6 bases at J, with 20 bases between. The germline V gene has CDR1 SGHVS and CDR2 FNYEAQ. This CDR3 is 15 amino acids long. This chain's CDR3 is CASSHSLAERVEQYF. The CDR3 DNA reads as TGTGCCAGCAGCCACTCACTAGCAGAGAGGGTCGAGCAGTACTTC.

The count of this clonotype is one. The CDR3 sequence: CASSLAKHLAGSYVLTF. The CDR3 region has the DNA TGTGCCAGCAGCTTGGCCAAACATTTAGCGGGTTCCTACGTCCTGACTTTC. This chain joins TRBV7-9 and TRBJ2-6; 7 bases agree with TRBD2. Germline CDR1 SEHNR, CDR2 FQNEAQ (reference sequence). The CDR3 runs to 17 residues. V trimming: 3 bases; J trimming: 11 bases; junction bases outside the gene matches: 16.

There are many counts of this clonotype. The CDR3 loop reads CASSVAGGRVGGEQNTEAFF. The CDR3 bases are TGTGCCAGCAGCGTAGCTGGGGGCCGGGTGGGCGGCGAGCAGAACACTGAAGCTTTCTTT. V and J are TRBV9 and TRBJ1-1; D might be TRBD1 (6 bases). Germline V CDR1 and CDR2: SGDLS, YYNGEE. There are 20 residues in the CDR3. Trimming removed 0 bases from V and 1 base from J, with 25 bases in between.

V usage is TRBV29-1 and J usage is TRBJ2-7, with 9 bases identical to TRBD1. Unmatched junction bases numbered 8, after V lost 8 bases and J lost 3 bases. The CDR3 length is 13 residues. Germline lookup yields CDR1 SQVTM and CDR2 ANQGSEA. The CDR3 DNA follows: TGCAGCATGGCCGGGACAGGGAGCTACGAGCAGTACTTC. Translating it yields CSMAGTGSYEQYF.